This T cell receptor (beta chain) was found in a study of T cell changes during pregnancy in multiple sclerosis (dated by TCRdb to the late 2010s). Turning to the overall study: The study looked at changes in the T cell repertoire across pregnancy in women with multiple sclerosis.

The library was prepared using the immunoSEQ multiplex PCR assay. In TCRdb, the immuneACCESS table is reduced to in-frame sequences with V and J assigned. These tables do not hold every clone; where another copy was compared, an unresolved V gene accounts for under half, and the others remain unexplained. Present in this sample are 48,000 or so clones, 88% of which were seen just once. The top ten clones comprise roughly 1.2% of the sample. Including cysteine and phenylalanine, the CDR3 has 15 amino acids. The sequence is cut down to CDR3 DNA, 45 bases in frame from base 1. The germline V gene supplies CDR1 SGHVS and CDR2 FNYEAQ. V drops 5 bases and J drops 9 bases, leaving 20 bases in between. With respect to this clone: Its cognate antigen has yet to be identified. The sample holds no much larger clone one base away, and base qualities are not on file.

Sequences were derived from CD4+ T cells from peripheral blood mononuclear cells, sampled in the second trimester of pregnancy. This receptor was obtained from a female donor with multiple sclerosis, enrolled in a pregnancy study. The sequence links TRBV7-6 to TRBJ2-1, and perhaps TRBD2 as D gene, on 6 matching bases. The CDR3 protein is CASSTVAGSGGEQFF. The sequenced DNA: TGTGCCAGCAGCACCGTAGCCGGGAGTGGCGGTGAGCAGTTCTTC. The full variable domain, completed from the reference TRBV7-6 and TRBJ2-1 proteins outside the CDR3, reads GAGVSQSPRYKVTKRGQDVALRCDPISGHVSLYWYRQALGQGPEFLTYFNYEAQQDKSGLPNDRFSAERPEGSISTLTIQRTEQRDSAMYRCASSTVAGSGGEQFFGPGTRLTVL.